There are a few counts of the clone carrying this T cell receptor (beta chain). What it binds is not known. V was pared by 2 bases and J by 2 bases, with 11 bases between. The germline V gene has CDR1 MNHNS and CDR2 SASEGT. CDR3 size: 15 residues. MiXCR, applied by TCRdb to the reads, yields one record per CDR3 protein. The repertoire holds some 800,000 distinct CDR3 sequences, with 32% as singletons. The data are from a study of T cell repertoires in cytomegalovirus infection. The origin of this receptor is a human donor in good health (CMV status not recorded). Some clones in this sample may be carry-over from other donors' samples. This sample comprised cultured CD8+ T cells from PBMCs, obtained from culture after CMV antigen stimulation. The chain couples TRBV6-1 to TRBJ2-3; D gene uncertain. For the CDR3, the DNA is TGTGCCAGCAGTGAACCCCCCAGATACACAGATACGCAGTATTTT. Translating gives CASSEPPRYTDTQYF.